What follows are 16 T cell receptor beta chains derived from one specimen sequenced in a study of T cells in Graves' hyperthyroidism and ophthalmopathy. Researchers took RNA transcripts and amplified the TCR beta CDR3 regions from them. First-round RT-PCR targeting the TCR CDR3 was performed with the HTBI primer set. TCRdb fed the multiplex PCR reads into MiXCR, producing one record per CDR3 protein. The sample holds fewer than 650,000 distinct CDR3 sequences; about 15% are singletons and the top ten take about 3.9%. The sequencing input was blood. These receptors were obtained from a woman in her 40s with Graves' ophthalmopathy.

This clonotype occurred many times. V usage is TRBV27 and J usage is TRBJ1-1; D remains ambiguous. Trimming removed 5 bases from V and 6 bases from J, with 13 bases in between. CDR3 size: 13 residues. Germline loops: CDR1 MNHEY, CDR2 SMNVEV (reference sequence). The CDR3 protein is CASSPRVSPEAFF. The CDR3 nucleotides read TGTGCCAGCAGTCCCCGAGTTTCTCCTGAAGCTTTCTTT.

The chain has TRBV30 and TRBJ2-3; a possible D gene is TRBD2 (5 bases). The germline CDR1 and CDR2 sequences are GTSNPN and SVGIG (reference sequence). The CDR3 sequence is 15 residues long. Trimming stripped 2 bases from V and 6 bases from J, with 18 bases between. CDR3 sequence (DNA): TGTGCCTGGAGTCATAGCGTTCATTCCGGGGATACGCAGTATTTT. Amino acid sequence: CAWSHSVHSGDTQYF.

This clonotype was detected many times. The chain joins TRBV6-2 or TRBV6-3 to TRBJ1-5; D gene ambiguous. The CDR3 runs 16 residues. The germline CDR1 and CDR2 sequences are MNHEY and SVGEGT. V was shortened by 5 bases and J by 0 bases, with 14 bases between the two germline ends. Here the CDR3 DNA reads TGTGCCAGCAGTATCGGGCCCTCCTATAGCAATCAGCCCCAGCATTTT. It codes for CASSIGPSYSNQPQHF.

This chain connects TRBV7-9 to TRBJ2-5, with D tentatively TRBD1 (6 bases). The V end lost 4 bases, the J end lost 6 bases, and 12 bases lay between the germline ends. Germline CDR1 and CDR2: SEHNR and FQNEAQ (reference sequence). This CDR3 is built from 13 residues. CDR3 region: CASSSTGIQTQYF. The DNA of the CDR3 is TGTGCCAGCAGCTCCACAGGGATTCAGACCCAGTACTTC.

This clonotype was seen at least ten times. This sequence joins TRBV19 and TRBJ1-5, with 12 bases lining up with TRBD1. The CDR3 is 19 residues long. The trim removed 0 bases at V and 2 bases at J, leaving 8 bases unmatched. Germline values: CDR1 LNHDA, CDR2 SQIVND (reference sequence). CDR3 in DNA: TGTGCCAGTAGTATAGACCGGGACAGGGGGCAGCGAGGCAATCAGCCCCAGCATTTT. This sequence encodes CASSIDRDRGQRGNQPQHF.

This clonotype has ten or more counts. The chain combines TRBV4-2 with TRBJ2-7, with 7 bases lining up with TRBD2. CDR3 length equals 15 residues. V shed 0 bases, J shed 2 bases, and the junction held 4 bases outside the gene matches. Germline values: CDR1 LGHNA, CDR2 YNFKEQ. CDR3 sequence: CASSQDLAVTYEQYF. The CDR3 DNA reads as TGTGCCAGCAGCCAAGACCTAGCGGTAACCTACGAGCAGTACTTC.

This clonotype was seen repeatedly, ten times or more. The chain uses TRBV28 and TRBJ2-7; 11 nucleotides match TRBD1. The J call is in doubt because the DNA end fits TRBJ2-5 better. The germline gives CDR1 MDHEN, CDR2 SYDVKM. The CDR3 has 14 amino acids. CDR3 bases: TGTGCCAGCAGTTCCCCGGGGACAGGGGGGACCCAGTACTTC. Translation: CASSSPGTGGTQYF.

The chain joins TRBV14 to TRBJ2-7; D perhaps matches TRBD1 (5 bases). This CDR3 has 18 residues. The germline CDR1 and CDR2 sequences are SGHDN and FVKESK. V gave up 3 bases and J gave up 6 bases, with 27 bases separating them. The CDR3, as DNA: TGTGCCAGCAGCCACCACCGGGCTCGGGTCTTGGGGCCGGCCGAGCAGTACTTC. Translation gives CASSHHRARVLGPAEQYF. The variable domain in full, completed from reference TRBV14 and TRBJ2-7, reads EAGVTQFPSHSVIEKGQTVTLRCDPISGHDNLYWYRRVMGKEIKFLLHFVKESKQDESGMPNNRFLAERTGGTYSTLKVQPAELEDSGVYFCASSHHRARVLGPAEQYFGPGTRLTVT.

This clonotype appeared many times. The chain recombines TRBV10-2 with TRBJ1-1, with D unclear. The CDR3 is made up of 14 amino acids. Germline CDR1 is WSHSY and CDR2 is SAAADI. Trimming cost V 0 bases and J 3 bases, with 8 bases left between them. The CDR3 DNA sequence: TGCGCCAGCAGTGAGTCCTCGACCCACACTGAAGCTTTCTTT. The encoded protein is CASSESSTHTEAFF.

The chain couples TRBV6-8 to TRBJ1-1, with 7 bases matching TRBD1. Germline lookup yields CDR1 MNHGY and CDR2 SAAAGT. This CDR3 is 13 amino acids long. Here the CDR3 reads CGKQGTRNTEAFF. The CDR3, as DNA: TGTGGCAAACAGGGGACGCGGAACACTGAAGCTTTCTTT.

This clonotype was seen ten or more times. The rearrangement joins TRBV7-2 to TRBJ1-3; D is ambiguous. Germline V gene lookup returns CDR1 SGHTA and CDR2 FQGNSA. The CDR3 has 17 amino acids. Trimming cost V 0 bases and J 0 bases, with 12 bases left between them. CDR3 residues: CASSLASPVSSGNTIYF. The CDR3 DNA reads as TGTGCCAGCAGCTTAGCCTCCCCGGTGAGCTCTGGAAACACCATATATTTT.

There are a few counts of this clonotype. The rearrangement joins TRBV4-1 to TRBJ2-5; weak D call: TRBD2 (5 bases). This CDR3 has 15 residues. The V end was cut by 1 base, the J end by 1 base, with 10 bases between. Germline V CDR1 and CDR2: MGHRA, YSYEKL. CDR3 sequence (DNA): TGCGCCAGCAGCCAAGGAGTGGCGGGCCAAGAGACCCAGTACTTC. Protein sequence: CASSQGVAGQETQYF.

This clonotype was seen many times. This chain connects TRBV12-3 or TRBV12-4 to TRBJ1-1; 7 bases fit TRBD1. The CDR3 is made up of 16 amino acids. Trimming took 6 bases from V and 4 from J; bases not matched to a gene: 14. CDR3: CASSLDRVGKGTEAFF. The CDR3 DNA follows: TGTGCCAGCAGCCTCGACAGGGTGGGGAAAGGCACTGAAGCTTTCTTT.

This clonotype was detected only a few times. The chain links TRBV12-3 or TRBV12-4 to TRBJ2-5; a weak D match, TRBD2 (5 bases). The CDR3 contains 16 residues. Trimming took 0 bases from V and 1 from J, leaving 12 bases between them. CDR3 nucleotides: TGTGCCAGCAGTTTAGCGCAAGGACTCATCCAAGAGACCCAGTACTTC. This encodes CASSLAQGLIQETQYF.

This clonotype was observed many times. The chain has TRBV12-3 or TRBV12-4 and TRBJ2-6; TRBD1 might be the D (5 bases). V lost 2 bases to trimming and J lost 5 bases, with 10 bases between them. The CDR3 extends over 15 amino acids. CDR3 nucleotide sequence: TGTGCCAGCAGTTTACTGGACACCTGGGCCAACGTCCTGACTTTC. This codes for CASSLLDTWANVLTF.

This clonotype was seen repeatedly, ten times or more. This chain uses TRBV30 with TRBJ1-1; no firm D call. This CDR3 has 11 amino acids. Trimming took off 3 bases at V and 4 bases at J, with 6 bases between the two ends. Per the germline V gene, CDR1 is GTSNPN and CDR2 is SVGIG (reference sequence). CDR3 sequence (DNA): TGTGCCTGGAGCAAGAGCACTGAAGCTTTCTTT. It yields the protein CAWSKSTEAFF.